These T cell receptor beta chains were read from a single sample in a study of blood T cell repertoires in COVID-19. Data came from immunoSEQ multiplex PCR; TCRdb stores just in-frame clones and leaves some out. This sample yields more than 80,000 clones, of which around four fifths are seen a single time; 16% belongs to the top ten. The specimen was peripheral blood. Source of these receptors: a human donor in a cohort sampled during active COVID-19. Each CDR3 is given with its conserved first and last residue. D genes are given only for firm matches. Where a row states a size, it is once, few, many or the class of an expanded clone; other rows omit it.

V gene: TRBV2; D gene: NA; clone size: NA; CDR3 protein: CAKTAGGETQYF
V gene: TRBV6-5; D gene: NA; clone size: many; CDR3 protein: CASTANYGYTF
V gene: TRBV14; D gene: NA; clone size: many; CDR3 protein: CASSHQQFSYEQYF
V gene: TRBV5-5; D gene: NA; clone size: NA; CDR3 protein: CASSYGLTGELFF
V gene: TRBV10-1; D gene: NA; clone size: NA; CDR3 protein: CASNVGGRNSPLHF
V gene: TRBV6-1; D gene: NA; clone size: NA; CDR3 protein: CASSEEQAHF
V gene: TRBV5-4; D gene: TRBD2; clone size: NA; CDR3 protein: CASSEGLAGGEQYF
V gene: TRBV3-1/TRBV3-2; D gene: NA; clone size: NA; CDR3 protein: CASSRRTDTQYF
V gene: TRBV6-5; D gene: NA; clone size: NA; CDR3 protein: CASSYSGGAAVGAFF
V gene: TRBV19; D gene: TRBD1; clone size: NA; CDR3 protein: CASRIQGTQPQHF
V gene: TRBV28; D gene: NA; clone size: many; CDR3 protein: CASSGAWGIGPYTF
V gene: TRBV7-2; D gene: NA; clone size: NA; CDR3 protein: CASSFSTNTEAFF
V gene: TRBV24-1; D gene: NA; clone size: NA; CDR3 protein: CATSDPKRATGELFF
V gene: TRBV6-5; D gene: TRBD2; clone size: NA; CDR3 protein: CASSSTSVSYNEQFF
V gene: TRBV23-1; D gene: TRBD1; clone size: NA; CDR3 protein: CASSQSNSGTVPNTGELFF
V gene: TRBV9; D gene: NA; clone size: NA; CDR3 protein: CASSVVGQLNTEAFF
V gene: TRBV2; D gene: TRBD1; clone size: NA; CDR3 protein: CASSGQGINTGELFF
V gene: TRBV19; D gene: TRBD2; clone size: NA; CDR3 protein: CASSPGLAIYEQYF
V gene: TRBV5-1; D gene: TRBD1; clone size: NA; CDR3 protein: CASSGQGARNTEAFF
V gene: TRBV3-1/TRBV3-2; D gene: NA; clone size: NA; CDR3 protein: CASSVQGDNEQFF
V gene: TRBV30; D gene: TRBD2; clone size: many; CDR3 protein: CAWSLSGRSSYNEQFF
V gene: TRBV25-1; D gene: TRBD1; clone size: NA; CDR3 protein: CASSERTGASSGYTF
V gene: TRBV2; D gene: TRBD2; clone size: few; CDR3 protein: CASHNGLAGGPEKTQYF
V gene: TRBV28; D gene: NA; clone size: NA; CDR3 protein: CASSSGGMAGADTQYF
V gene: TRBV6-1; D gene: TRBD1; clone size: NA; CDR3 protein: CASSALAGQVSTEAFF
V gene: TRBV6-6; D gene: NA; clone size: NA; CDR3 protein: CASSYSKEPNRELFF
V gene: TRBV5-1; D gene: NA; clone size: NA; CDR3 protein: CASSLAIEGYGYTF
V gene: TRBV12-3/TRBV12-4; D gene: NA; clone size: few; CDR3 protein: CASSNYPYEQYF
V gene: TRBV5-4; D gene: NA; clone size: NA; CDR3 protein: CASSSTLTAGANVLTF
V gene: TRBV4-1; D gene: NA; clone size: NA; CDR3 protein: CASSQDPPGRQETQYF
V gene: TRBV28; D gene: NA; clone size: NA; CDR3 protein: CASRASVVETQYF
V gene: TRBV28; D gene: NA; clone size: NA; CDR3 protein: CASSSGGLNYGYTF
V gene: TRBV7-4; D gene: TRBD1; clone size: NA; CDR3 protein: CASSLGDRVSDEKLFF
V gene: TRBV7-9; D gene: NA; clone size: NA; CDR3 protein: CASSLARYEQFF
V gene: TRBV5-1; D gene: NA; clone size: NA; CDR3 protein: CASSLEGGRGELFF
V gene: TRBV5-8; D gene: NA; clone size: NA; CDR3 protein: CASSLGQGSDTQYF
V gene: TRBV20-1; D gene: TRBD2; clone size: NA; CDR3 protein: CSASSGRDHNEQFF
V gene: TRBV10-2; D gene: TRBD1; clone size: NA; CDR3 protein: CASSTQGHTTDTQYF
V gene: TRBV6-6; D gene: TRBD2; clone size: NA; CDR3 protein: CASSYRQTPGLAGPARTYEQYF
V gene: TRBV7-3; D gene: NA; clone size: few; CDR3 protein: CASGAGGELFF
V gene: TRBV29-1; D gene: NA; clone size: once; CDR3 protein: CSVKDGGNEQFF
V gene: TRBV18; D gene: NA; clone size: NA; CDR3 protein: CASSLTEDYEQYF
V gene: TRBV12-5; D gene: TRBD1; clone size: NA; CDR3 protein: CASGLDRAEQYF